This T cell receptor (beta chain) is drawn from a study of OX40 agonist ivuxolimab in advanced cancers. For this clone: Its specificity is unknown.

Findings and limits, study-wide: Determination of antigen specificity was not performed for the expanded peripheral T cells.

The table came from immunoSEQ multiplex PCR; TCRdb's copy has only in-frame clones and leaves some out. The sample holds approximately 82,000 clones, under 90% seen once. The receptor's source is an adult with an advanced solid tumor such as melanoma, head and neck, liver or kidney cancer. The sample consisted of CD4+ or CD8+ T cells sorted from blood, taken in a trial of the OX40 agonist ivuxolimab.

CDR3 protein: CASSLAGTGSFGNTIYF. The CDR3 DNA reads as TGCGCCAGCAGCTTGGCGGGGACAGGTTCCTTTGGAAACACCATATATTTT. The V call is TRBV5-1, the J call TRBJ1-3; 8 positions agree with TRBD1. Looked up from germline, CDR1 is SGHRS and CDR2 is YFSETQ. This CDR3 has 17 amino acids. The ends lost 0 bases at V and 3 bases at J; junction bases unmatched: 8.